The present T cell receptor (beta chain) was sequenced within a study of blood T cells in healthy people across ages. General study results and limits: Age brought a roughly linear fall in TCR beta diversity measured per million T cells. Naive CD4+ cell counts and diversity both ran higher in long-lived than in aged donors.

Donation came from healthy Caucasian individuals in Russia who were aged about 6 to 100. Investigators took around 10 milliliters of peripheral blood from every donor. The second PCR ran about 6 to 11 cycles with a sample-barcoded 5' primer and J-beta primers. In TCRdb, the 5' RACE reads were re-called with MiXCR into one record per CDR3 protein. There are hundreds of thousands of distinct CDR3 sequences in the sample; 40% to 45% occur only once, and about 30% lies in the top ten. The V end was cut by 0 bases, the J end by 2 bases, with 11 bases between. This CDR3 comprises 16 residues. Germline-derived CDR1 and CDR2 are MNHEY and SVGAGI. With regard to this clonotype: Its matching antigen is unknown.

The source of this sequence is a man aged 80 or over in good health. Sequenced: blood. The rearrangement links TRBV6-5 to TRBJ1-5; no clear D. CDR3 in amino acids: CASSYSRSRGNQPQHF. CDR3 nucleotide sequence: TGTGCCAGCAGTTACTCGAGGTCGAGGGGCAATCAGCCCCAGCATTTT.